One and the same sample provided the 14 T cell receptor beta chains below, sequenced in a study of shared clonotypes between healthy human individuals. TCRdb's copy holds only in-frame clones and misses some; the assay was immunoSEQ multiplex PCR. The repertoire holds over a million clones, with 98% as singletons. Sequencing used naive CD4+ T cells sorted from blood. The subset: CD45RA+ positively selected. These receptor sequences come from a man aged 25 to 40 in good health.

The genes are TRBV18 and TRBJ2-7; D perhaps matches TRBD2 (6 bases). Germline lookup yields CDR1 KGHSH and CDR2 LQKENI. Between the trimmed V and J ends, which lost 1 base and 9 bases, there was a span of 13 bases. This CDR3 comprises 13 residues. CDR3 sequence reads: CASSPRDSQGQYF. The CDR3 DNA sequence: TGTGCCAGCTCACCACGGGACTCTCAGGGGCAGTACTTC.

CDR3 protein: CASSRGLEQYF. CDR3 DNA sequence: TGTGCCAGCAGCCGGGGGCTCGAGCAGTACTTC. The gene calls are TRBV2 and TRBJ2-7; D may match TRBD1 or TRBD2 (6 bases each). This CDR3 is 11 amino acids long. V was cut by 6 bases and J by 6 bases, with 9 bases left in between. The germline V gene has CDR1 SNHLY and CDR2 FYNNEI.

The chain joins TRBV7-9 to TRBJ2-3; 10 bases map to TRBD2. The length of the CDR3 is 13 residues. The V gene end was trimmed by 7 bases and the J gene end by 6 bases; junction bases not matched to a gene: 4. Germline values: CDR1 SEHNR, CDR2 FQNEAQ (reference sequence). For the CDR3, the DNA is TGTGCCAGCATCAATAGCGGGAGGGATACGCAGTATTTT. This gives the protein CASINSGRDTQYF.

The V gene is TRBV6-1, the J gene TRBJ1-4; tentatively, D is TRBD1 (5 bases). With 1 base removed from V and 6 bases from J, the gap between germline ends came to 12 bases. The CDR3 runs 15 residues. Germline loops: CDR1 MNHNS, CDR2 SASEGT. The CDR3 here is CASSEVGGEDEKLFF. DNA for the CDR3: TGTGCCAGCAGTGAAGTTGGAGGGGAGGATGAAAAACTGTTTTTT.

The V and J genes are TRBV11-2 and TRBJ2-7, with D uncertain. The V end lost 3 bases, the J end lost 1 base, and 10 bases lay between the germline ends. This CDR3 region has 14 residues. Germline CDR1 SGHAT, CDR2 FQNNGV. The CDR3 spells CASSLAGSSYEQYF. The CDR3 region has the DNA TGTGCCAGCAGCTTGGCAGGTTCGTCCTACGAGCAGTACTTC.

The chain carries TRBV11-2 and TRBJ2-1; 7 bases line up with TRBD2. The CDR3 extends over 14 amino acids. V lost 3 bases to trimming and J lost 8 bases; unmatched junction nucleotides: 7. The germline V gene has CDR1 SGHAT and CDR2 FQNNGV. CDR3 sequence reads: CASSLSWREYEQFF. The CDR3 DNA is TGTGCCAGCAGCTTGAGCTGGCGGGAGTATGAGCAGTTCTTC.

The genes are TRBV15 and TRBJ2-1; possibly TRBD1 or TRBD2 for D (5 bases each). Looked up from germline, CDR1 is LNHNV and CDR2 is YYDKDF (reference sequence). The CDR3 is made up of 16 amino acids. Trimming took 5 bases from V and 5 from J, leaving 19 bases between them. CDR3 nucleotides: TGTGCCACCAGCCACATCGACGGGGCCATCAACAATGAGCAGTTCTTC. It specifies CATSHIDGAINNEQFF.

V usage is TRBV6-5 and J usage is TRBJ2-5; 8 bases map to TRBD2. The CDR3 has 16 residues. In germline, CDR1 is MNHEY, CDR2 SVGAGI. The V segment lost 2 bases and the J segment 1 base; nucleotides outside the gene matches: 6. The CDR3 nucleotides read TGTGCCAGCAGTTACCGAGGTAGCGGGATCCAAGAGACCCAGTACTTC. Residues: CASSYRGSGIQETQYF.

This sequence joins TRBV10-1 and TRBJ1-2; no firm D call. Trimming shortened V by 3 bases and J by 4 bases, and 9 bases separated the two germline ends. Germline CDR1 reads WNHNN; CDR2 reads SYGVQD (reference sequence). The CDR3 is made up of 13 amino acids. CDR3 protein: CASSDNGPYGYTF. CDR3 nucleotides: TGCGCCAGCAGTGACAACGGTCCCTATGGCTACACCTTC.

A note on this clone: Other DNA variants within this sample encode the same CDR3. The chain uses TRBV5-1 and TRBJ2-1; the D gene is possibly TRBD2 (6 bases). Trimming cost V 0 bases and J 5 bases, with 9 bases left between them. Germline lookup yields CDR1 SGHRS and CDR2 YFSETQ. This CDR3 has 14 amino acids. The CDR3 spells CASSLDGLNNEQFF. The CDR3 DNA reads as TGCGCCAGCAGCTTGGACGGACTAAACAATGAGCAGTTCTTC.

The genes are TRBV7-3 and TRBJ2-1; D possibly uses TRBD1 or TRBD2 (6 bases each). CDR1 and CDR2 from the germline V gene are SGHTA and FQGTGA. This CDR3 is 16 amino acids long. Trimming removed 2 bases at V and 4 bases at J, with 15 bases between. This chain's CDR3 is CASSLGGQTKYNEQFF. The CDR3 DNA sequence: TGTGCCAGCAGCTTAGGGGGGCAGACAAAATACAATGAGCAGTTCTTC.

The gene calls are TRBV2 and TRBJ2-7; TRBD1 matches 10 bases. Germline V CDR1 and CDR2: SNHLY, FYNNEI. V shed 6 bases and J 0 bases; nucleotides not matched to a gene: 5. The CDR3 is made up of 15 amino acids. This CDR3 is CASSRDRGRSYEQYF. The CDR3 coding sequence is TGTGCCAGCAGCCGGGACAGGGGCCGCTCCTACGAGCAGTACTTC.

The CDR3 sequence: CAIGVGVAQYF. The DNA of the CDR3 is TGTGCCATCGGAGTTGGGGTTGCGCAGTACTTC. The chain recombines TRBV10-3 with TRBJ2-7; D is unresolved. The CDR3 covers 11 residues. V gave up 8 bases and J gave up 9 bases, with 14 bases separating them. Germline V gene lookup returns CDR1 ENHRY and CDR2 SYGVKD.

This clone was seen just once. This sequence joins TRBV6-1 and TRBJ2-7; 7 bases fit TRBD2. Germline CDR1 reads MNHNS; CDR2 reads SASEGT. J lost 4 bases, V lost 6 bases, and 12 bases had no gene match. The CDR3 is made up of 15 amino acids. In nucleotides, the CDR3 is TGTGCCAGCAGCGGGATGGGGAGGGGCCTGTACGAGCAGTACTTC. Translation: CASSGMGRGLYEQYF.